Each of the 15 T cell receptor beta chains below was sequenced from the same sample in a study of T cells in Graves' hyperthyroidism and ophthalmopathy. RNA transcripts yielded amplified TCR beta CDR3 regions. A set of HTBI primers served as the primers for a first-round RT-PCR of the TCR CDR3. TCRdb analysed the multiplex PCR reads with MiXCR anew, one entry per CDR3 protein. The sample lists fewer than 450,000 distinct CDR3 sequences, roughly an eighth seen once, with around 28% in the top ten. Sequencing input: blood. These receptors all stem from a man between 45 and 60 years old with Graves' ophthalmopathy.

The genes are TRBV10-3 and TRBJ1-6; D is uncertain. Germline V gene sequence: CDR1 ENHRY, CDR2 SYGVKD. V lost 8 bases and J 7 bases, leaving 15 bases between the germline ends. This CDR3 has 14 amino acids. CDR3: CAIRREWKNSPLHF. The CDR3 DNA follows: TGTGCCATCCGACGAGAATGGAAAAATTCACCCCTCCACTTT.

Ten or more counts support this clonotype. The rearrangement joins TRBV18 to TRBJ2-7; unclear D gene. Trimming stripped 5 bases from V and 2 bases from J, with 13 bases between. This CDR3 region has 14 residues. Germline V gene lookup returns CDR1 KGHSH and CDR2 LQKENI. In DNA form, the CDR3 reads TGTGCCAGCTCAACAGACAAGGGTCCCTACGAGCAGTACTTC. This codes for CASSTDKGPYEQYF.

J is TRBJ2-5 and V is TRBV20-1; 14 bases map to TRBD2. J was trimmed by 12 bases and V by 6 bases; bases with no gene match: 6. Germline V gives CDR1 DFQATT, CDR2 SNEGSKA (reference sequence). This CDR3 spans 12 amino acids. In DNA, the CDR3 is TGCAGTGCAAGTCGACTAGCGGGAGGGGAGTACTTC. Protein sequence: CSASRLAGGEYF.

The chain has TRBV10-1 and TRBJ2-1; the match to TRBD2 covers 13 bases. Germline V gene lookup returns CDR1 WNHNN and CDR2 SYGVQD (reference sequence). J gave up 9 bases and V 5 bases, and 10 bases lay outside the gene matches. This CDR3 is 16 amino acids long. The DNA of the CDR3 is TGCGCCAGCAGTAGCTTGGGACTAGCGGGATCGGGTGAGCAGTTCTTC. Its protein product is CASSSLGLAGSGEQFF.

In this sample, this clonotype turned up many times. The rearrangement uses TRBV3-1 and TRBJ2-2; TRBD2 matches at 14 bases. This CDR3 spans 16 amino acids. CDR1 and CDR2 (germline): LGHDT, YNNKEL (reference sequence). Unmatched junction bases numbered 5, after V lost 4 bases and J lost 7 bases. This CDR3 reads CASSLGLAGVGGELFF. The CDR3 nucleotides read TGTGCCAGCAGCCTGGGACTAGCGGGAGTCGGCGGGGAGCTGTTTTTT.

This clonotype was counted at least ten times. CDR3 in DNA: TGCAGCCTTGCAGTACAGTTGAACACTGAAGCTTTCTTT. Protein: CSLAVQLNTEAFF. J is TRBJ1-1 and V is TRBV29-1; D is ambiguous. V lost 8 bases and J lost 0, with 13 bases in between. The germline V gene encodes CDR1 SQVTM and CDR2 ANQGSEA. The CDR3 spans 13 residues.

The V gene is TRBV7-2, the J gene TRBJ1-1; D ambiguous. Looked up from germline, CDR1 is SGHTA and CDR2 is FQGNSA. The CDR3 is 15 amino acids. Trimming took off 0 bases at V and 0 bases at J, with 8 bases between the two ends. The CDR3 region is CASSLAGTLNTEAFF. The CDR3 DNA reads TGTGCCAGCAGCTTAGCGGGCACCTTGAACACTGAAGCTTTCTTT.

This clonotype was recorded many times. This chain links TRBV5-1 with TRBJ2-7, with D possibly TRBD1 on 5 matching bases. The V gene lost 0 bases and the J gene lost 5 bases, with 9 bases spanning the gap. CDR3 size: 13 residues. The V gene's germline CDR1 is SGHRS and CDR2 YFSETQ. This CDR3 is CASSLASQDEQYF. DNA for the CDR3: TGCGCCAGCAGCTTGGCGTCACAGGACGAGCAGTACTTC.

This clonotype was detected only a few times. V usage is TRBV3-1 and J usage is TRBJ2-2; the match to TRBD1 covers 10 bases. Trimming at V came to 11 bases and at J to 7 bases, leaving 4 bases not matched to a gene. This CDR3 is built from 12 residues. Looked up from germline, CDR1 is LGHDT and CDR2 is YNNKEL (reference sequence). Here the CDR3 reads CAGQGEGGELFF. The CDR3 bases are TGTGCCGGACAGGGGGAAGGCGGGGAGCTGTTTTTT. The variable domain in full, with the rest retrieved from reference TRBV3-1 and TRBJ2-2, is DTAVSQTPKYLVTQMGNDKSIKCEQNLGHDTMYWYKQDSKKFLKIMFSYNNKELIINETVPNRFSPKSPDKAHLNLHINSLELGDSAVYFCAGQGEGGELFFGEGSRLTVL.

The chain carries TRBV24-1 and TRBJ2-6, with a possible D match to TRBD2 (7 bases). Deletions cut 4 bases from V and 0 bases from J, with 15 bases between. Germline V CDR1 and CDR2: KGHDR, SFDVKD. This CDR3 has 18 amino acids. DNA for the CDR3: TGTGCCACCAGTGAGGGGGGGCAGGCAACCTCTGGGGCCAACGTCCTGACTTTC. Translated, it gives CATSEGGQATSGANVLTF.

This clonotype was seen a handful of times. This chain uses TRBV6-1 with TRBJ2-3; 7 bases agree with TRBD1. The germline CDR1 and CDR2 sequences are MNHNS and SASEGT. The trim removed 8 bases at V and 1 base at J, leaving 9 bases unmatched. The CDR3 contains 15 residues. This CDR3 reads CASGETGRGTDTQYF. The DNA of the CDR3 is TGTGCCAGCGGAGAGACAGGGCGCGGCACAGATACGCAGTATTTT.

The V and J genes are TRBV19 and TRBJ1-5; tentative D call: TRBD1 (5 bases). Deletions cut 0 bases from V and 0 bases from J, with 6 bases between. CDR3 length: 15 amino acids. CDR1 is LNHDA, CDR2 SQIVND, per germline (reference sequence). CDR3 amino acids: CASSIEDSSNQPQHF. For the CDR3, the DNA is TGTGCCAGTAGTATAGAAGACAGTAGCAATCAGCCCCAGCATTTT. The full variable domain, its missing parts supplied by reference TRBV19 and TRBJ1-5, is DGGITQSPKYLFRKEGQNVTLSCEQNLNHDAMYWYRQDPGQGLRLIYYSQIVNDFQKGDIAEGYSVSREKKESFPLTVTSAQKNPTAFYLCASSIEDSSNQPQHFGDGTRLSIL.

This clonotype was counted many times. This chain connects TRBV3-1 to TRBJ2-7; no clear D. The germline V gene has CDR1 LGHDT and CDR2 YNNKEL (reference sequence). This CDR3 is 16 amino acids long. V dropped 2 bases and J dropped 0 bases, with 14 bases sitting between them. CDR3 coding DNA: TGTGCCAGCAGCCAACGGCCCACGGAAGGCTCCTACGAGCAGTACTTC. Amino acid sequence: CASSQRPTEGSYEQYF.

About this clonotype itself: A read error may produce the germline difference seen at one junction end. V gene TRBV6-1 combines with J gene TRBJ1-1; no definite D call. Germline V CDR1 and CDR2: MNHNS, SASEGT. The CDR3 is 15 residues long. The CDR3: CASGEVWKGNTEAFF. CDR3 coding DNA: TGTGCCAGCGGTGAAGTCTGGAAGGGGAACACTGAAGCTTTCTTT.

This rearrangement joins TRBV28 to TRBJ2-2; TRBD2 aligns across 10 bases. Germline V gives CDR1 MDHEN, CDR2 SYDVKM. The CDR3 runs to 14 residues. After removal of 7 bases from V and 5 bases from J, the junction contained 4 bases not matched to a gene. The CDR3 spells CASIGAGGTGELFF. CDR3 nucleotide sequence: TGTGCCAGCATAGGAGCGGGAGGGACCGGGGAGCTGTTTTTT. Combining the CDR3 with reference TRBV28 and TRBJ2-2 gives the whole variable domain DVKVTQSSRYLVKRTGEKVFLECVQDMDHENMFWYRQDPGLGLRLIYFSYDVKMKEKGDIPEGYSVSREKKERFSLILESASTNQTSMYLCASIGAGGTGELFFGEGSRLTVL.